The rows below give T cell receptor beta chains drawn from one sample of a study of cytomegalovirus exposure and HLA in healthy donors. Only in-frame clones appear in the TCRdb table, and some are missing; sequencing was by immunoSEQ multiplex PCR. In the table there are 100,000 to 150,000 clones, roughly 82% of which are singletons. The material sequenced was PBMCs. These receptors all stem from a man aged 45-60 years in good health and CMV-seronegative. CDR3s include the opening cysteine and the closing phenylalanine or tryptophan. Each record gives: CDR3 protein, CDR3 DNA, J gene, D gene, V gene, clone size. D genes are given only for firm matches. Clone size is shown for a subset of rows, as once, few, many or a class of expanded clone.

CASSRDRDQPQHF | TGTGCCAGCAGTAGGGACAGGGATCAGCCCCAGCATTTT | TRBJ1-5 | TRBD1 | TRBV6-5 | few
CASSYAPRGGYTEAFF | TGTGCCAGCAGTTACGCCCCCCGGGGGGGGTACACTGAAGCTTTCTTT | TRBJ1-1 | - | TRBV6-5 | -
CASSVRGSGQGHEQYF | TGTGCCAGCAGCGTAAGGGGCTCGGGACAGGGCCACGAGCAGTACTTC | TRBJ2-7 | TRBD1 | TRBV9 | once
CSVKRGLAGEGNEQFF | TGCAGCGTTAAAAGGGGACTAGCGGGGGAGGGCAATGAGCAGTTCTTC | TRBJ2-1 | TRBD2 | TRBV29-1 | -
CASSQGAERGLETQYF | TGCGCCAGCAGCCAAGGAGCGGAGCGGGGTTTAGAGACCCAGTACTTC | TRBJ2-5 | TRBD2 | TRBV4-1 | once
CASSLDLGTQSNQPQHF | TGTGCCAGCAGTTTGGACCTGGGGACACAGAGCAATCAGCCCCAGCATTTT | TRBJ1-5 | - | TRBV28 | few
CASCRDTSYNEQFF | TGTGCCAGCTGCCGGGACACCTCCTACAATGAGCAGTTCTTC | TRBJ2-1 | - | TRBV18 | -
CASSLWRNTEAFF | TGTGCCAGCAGCTTGTGGAGGAACACTGAAGCTTTCTTT | TRBJ1-1 | - | TRBV5-6 | -
CASSLALSGANVLTF | TGTGCCAGCAGCTTAGCCTTATCTGGGGCCAACGTCCTGACTTTC | TRBJ2-6 | - | TRBV11-2 | once
CASSYRGKGNYGYTF | TGTGCCAGCAGTTACAGGGGGAAGGGTAACTATGGCTACACCTTC | TRBJ1-2 | - | TRBV6-5 | -
CASSLRVSSYEQYF | TGTGCCAGCAGCCTCAGGGTCAGCTCCTACGAGCAGTACTTC | TRBJ2-7 | - | TRBV7-9 | few
CASSKRGYEQYF | TGTGCCAGCAGTAAGCGGGGCTACGAGCAGTACTTC | TRBJ2-7 | TRBD2 | TRBV2 | once